Below, 19 T cell receptor beta chains from the same sample are listed, as sequenced in a study of T cells in Graves' hyperthyroidism and ophthalmopathy. RNA transcripts provided the source from which TCR beta CDR3 regions were amplified. The HTBI primer set drove a first-round RT-PCR of the TCR CDR3. TCRdb re-called the multiplex PCR reads with MiXCR, one entry per CDR3 protein. The sample includes hundreds of thousands of distinct CDR3 sequences, about 20% seen only once; the top ten take around 47%. The sequenced sample consisted of blood. All receptors come from an older woman with Graves' ophthalmopathy.

The J gene is TRBJ2-7, the V gene TRBV6-1; 7 bases match TRBD2. V gave up 7 bases and J gave up 9 bases; unmatched junction bases: 6. CDR3 size: 11 residues. Germline V gene lookup returns CDR1 MNHNS and CDR2 SASEGT. CDR3 bases: TGTGCCAGCAAAATAGGGAGGGTGCAGTACTTC. Protein sequence: CASKIGRVQYF.

This clonotype showed up just a few times. The chain combines TRBV7-2 with TRBJ1-2, with TRBD1 as a possible D gene (6 bases). The CDR3 is 14 amino acids. The V gene's germline CDR1 is SGHTA and CDR2 FQGNSA. V dropped 1 base and J dropped 8 bases, with 14 bases sitting between them. CDR3 region: CASSLEQGLSGYTF. CDR3 coding DNA: TGTGCCAGCAGCTTAGAACAGGGTTTATCCGGCTACACCTTC.

This sequence joins TRBV29-1 and TRBJ1-4; possibly TRBD1 for D (6 bases). Germline V lookup: CDR1 SQVTM, CDR2 ANQGSEA. The CDR3 is 15 amino acids. Deletions cut 5 bases from V and 0 bases from J, with 13 bases between. The CDR3 protein is CSVKTGFSTNEKLFF. Here the CDR3 DNA reads TGCAGCGTTAAGACAGGATTTTCAACTAATGAAAAACTGTTTTTT.

The rearrangement links TRBV3-1 to TRBJ2-7, with D possibly TRBD1 on 5 matching bases. Germline V CDR1 and CDR2: LGHDT, YNNKEL (reference sequence). CDR3 length equals 14 residues. Between the trimmed V and J ends, which lost 0 bases and 3 bases, there was a span of 9 bases. Here the CDR3 reads CASSQDQGYYEQYF. The DNA of the CDR3 is TGTGCCAGCAGCCAAGACCAGGGTTACTACGAGCAGTACTTC.

The chain couples TRBV28 to TRBJ1-6; D may be TRBD1 (6 bases). The germline V and J ends were trimmed by 10 bases and 2 bases, with 12 bases remaining between them. Germline CDR1 reads MDHEN; CDR2 reads SYDVKM. The CDR3 length is 14 residues. CDR3 nucleotides: TGTGCCACGATAAGACAGGCCTATAATTCACCCCTCCACTTT. Encoded protein: CATIRQAYNSPLHF.

This clonotype has only a few counts. V and J are TRBV25-1 and TRBJ1-2; 8 positions match TRBD1. The V gene's germline CDR1 is MGHDK and CDR2 SYGVNS. Trimming took 4 bases from V and 8 from J; bases not matched to a gene: 9. This CDR3 region has 14 residues. Here the CDR3 DNA reads TGTGCCAGCAGTGGAAGGGACAGGAATTCCGGCTACACCTTC. It translates to CASSGRDRNSGYTF.

This clonotype was seen only a few times. The chain's CDR3 is CASSLLGPPDTQYF. As DNA, the CDR3 is TGTGCCAGCTCACTTCTGGGGCCCCCAGATACGCAGTATTTT. The V gene is TRBV18, the J gene TRBJ2-3, with TRBD1 as a possible D gene (5 bases). With 4 bases removed from V and 4 bases from J, the gap between germline ends came to 12 bases. The CDR3 consists of 14 residues. Germline values: CDR1 KGHSH, CDR2 LQKENI.

This clonotype was picked up a small number of times. The rearrangement links TRBV30 to TRBJ1-2; D is uncertain. V was trimmed by 8 bases and J by 3 bases, leaving 13 bases between them. Germline lookup yields CDR1 GTSNPN and CDR2 SVGIG (reference sequence). The CDR3 has 12 amino acids. CDR3 amino acids: CARHDLDYGYTF. CDR3 sequence (DNA): TGTGCCCGACACGACTTGGACTATGGCTACACCTTC.

This sequence joins TRBV27 and TRBJ1-2, with D possibly TRBD1 on 6 matching bases. The CDR3 spans 15 residues. V lost 3 bases to trimming and J lost 0 bases, with 11 bases between them. Germline V lookup: CDR1 MNHEY, CDR2 SMNVEV (reference sequence). The CDR3 protein is CASSFGQTTNYGYTF. CDR3 coding DNA: TGTGCCAGCAGTTTCGGACAGACTACTAACTATGGCTACACCTTC.

Note on this clonotype: A much larger clone lies a single base off, so this may be a read error. The rearrangement joins TRBV7-8 to TRBJ1-6; 11 nucleotides match TRBD1. The CDR3 is 14 amino acids. Per germline, CDR1 SGHVS and CDR2 FQNEAQ. Trimming took 5 bases from V and 9 from J; bases not matched to a gene: 3. The DNA of the CDR3 is TGTGCCAGCAGCACCGGGACAGGGGGTTCACCCCTCCACTTT. Translation gives CASSTGTGGSPLHF.

This sequence joins TRBV24-1 and TRBJ2-2, with 8 nucleotides matching TRBD2. The CDR3 runs 17 residues. The germline gives CDR1 KGHDR, CDR2 SFDVKD. The V segment lost 1 base and the J segment 6 bases; nucleotides outside the gene matches: 9. CDR3 protein: CATSDLFGVAGSGELFF. The DNA of the CDR3 is TGTGCCACCAGTGATTTATTCGGAGTAGCGGGATCCGGGGAGCTGTTTTTT.

V is TRBV5-1 and J is TRBJ2-1; D is possibly TRBD2 (6 bases). CDR1 SGHRS and CDR2 YFSETQ come from the germline V gene. V lost 5 bases and J 5 bases, leaving 17 bases between the germline ends. CDR3 size: 15 residues. The CDR3 DNA reads TGCGCCAGCAGTTTTGACGGGACTCGCAACAATGAGCAGTTCTTC. As protein: CASSFDGTRNNEQFF.

This clonotype occurred a few times. The chain is built from TRBV20-1 and TRBJ1-5; weak D call: TRBD1 (5 bases). The CDR3 contains 14 residues. Germline loops: CDR1 DFQATT, CDR2 SNEGSKA (reference sequence). V was trimmed by 2 bases and J by 1 base, leaving 9 bases between them. As DNA, the CDR3 is TGCAGTGCTAGATGGCAGGGAAGCAATCAGCCCCAGCATTTT. Its translation: CSARWQGSNQPQHF.

The J gene is TRBJ2-1, the V gene TRBV19; 9 nucleotides line up with TRBD2. CDR3 size: 18 residues. The junction had 13 bases not matched to a gene; V was cut back by 5 bases and J by 2 bases. Germline CDR1 is LNHDA and CDR2 is SQIVND (reference sequence). This chain's CDR3 is CASSLEWGGRATYNEQFF. The CDR3 coding sequence is TGTGCCAGTAGTCTCGAGTGGGGCGGGAGGGCGACCTACAATGAGCAGTTCTTC.

The V gene is TRBV18, the J gene TRBJ1-6, with a weak D call TRBD1 (5 bases). Germline CDR1 is KGHSH and CDR2 is LQKENI. Trimming removed 3 bases from V and 7 bases from J, with 10 bases in between. The CDR3 contains 14 residues. CDR3 nucleotides: TGTGCCAGCTCACCTTCCAGGGAGAATTCACCCCTCCACTTT. This encodes CASSPSRENSPLHF.

This clonotype was recorded at least ten times. The chain links TRBV7-3 to TRBJ2-3; no clear D gene. The ends were cut back, 0 bases at V and 0 bases at J, with 7 bases in the middle. Germline CDR1 and CDR2: SGHTA and FQGTGA. The CDR3 spans 15 residues. CDR3 DNA sequence: TGTGCCAGCAGCTTAACGGGATCTAGCACAGATACGCAGTATTTT. Its protein product is CASSLTGSSTDTQYF.

V and J are TRBV9 and TRBJ1-6; possibly TRBD1 for D (6 bases). The CDR3 has 13 residues. The V and J ends lost 0 bases and 10 bases respectively, with 8 bases between them. From germline, CDR1 is SGDLS and CDR2 YYNGEE. The CDR3 nucleotides read TGTGCCAGCAGCGTAGAGGGGGGGTCACCCCTCCACTTT. As protein: CASSVEGGSPLHF.

This clonotype was picked up a small number of times. The chain combines TRBV9 with TRBJ2-1, with 8 bases that match TRBD1. Germline V CDR1 and CDR2: SGDLS, YYNGEE. V gave up 4 bases and J gave up 1 base; unmatched junction bases: 7. The CDR3 sequence is 16 residues long. The CDR3 nucleotides read TGTGCCAGCAGCCCCCGGACAGGGCTATCCTACAATGAGCAGTTCTTC. Its protein is CASSPRTGLSYNEQFF. The whole variable domain, filled in from reference TRBV9 and TRBJ2-1, reads DSGVTQTPKHLITATGQRVTLRCSPRSGDLSVYWYQQSLDQGLQFLIQYYNGEERAKGNILERFSAQQFPDLHSELNLSSLELGDSALYFCASSPRTGLSYNEQFFGPGTRLTVL.

In the case of this clonotype: An end of the junction does not agree with germline; a read error may underlie this. This chain links TRBV5-6 with TRBJ1-4; 7 bases align to TRBD1. Germline V gene data show CDR1 as SGHDT and CDR2 as YYEEEE. The CDR3 has 15 amino acids. CDR3 residues: CASSLGQGTNEKPFF. DNA of the CDR3: TGTGCCAGCAGCTTGGGACAGGGAACTAATGAAAAACCGTTTTTT.